This record covers a single T cell receptor (beta chain). These data come from a study of blood T cells in healthy people across ages. The donors, aged roughly 6 to 90, were healthy Caucasians from Russia. Alongside a J-beta primer mix, a sample-barcoded 5' primer served in a second PCR lasting about 6 to 12 cycles. One entry per CDR3 protein results from TCRdb running MiXCR on the 5' RACE reads. The top ten hold 7.7% of the sample, which has 1.5 million to 2 million distinct CDR3 sequences, approximately 28% seen once. V was clipped by 4 bases and J by 5 bases; unmatched bases: 15. The CDR3 contains 16 residues. The germline gives CDR1 SGHRS, CDR2 YFSETQ.

The chain couples TRBV5-1 to TRBJ2-7, with TRBD2 matching 7 bases. Material for sequencing was blood. This TCR was recovered from a woman aged 25 to 39 in good health. Here the CDR3 DNA reads TGCGCCAGCAGCCCCGCCCGGGGGGTTGAGAACCACGAGCAGTACTTC. Protein: CASSPARGVENHEQYF.